A selection of T cell receptor beta chains follows, all from one sample in a study of cytomegalovirus exposure and HLA in healthy donors. Only in-frame clones appear in the TCRdb table, and some are missing; sequencing was by immunoSEQ multiplex PCR. The sample includes under 200,000 clones, roughly 77% of them seen just once. The material sequenced was PBMCs. These receptors originate from a male donor in good health and CMV-seropositive. Both conserved end residues are part of each CDR3. A D gene is named only where the DNA matches it firmly. Clone size, where shown, is once, few, many, or a class for clones that have expanded.

clone size | CDR3 length | J gene | D gene | V gene | CDR3 protein | CDR3 DNA
NA | 12 | TRBJ1-1 | NA | TRBV7-2 | CASSSQGTEAFF | TGTGCCAGCAGCTCACAGGGAACTGAAGCTTTCTTT
NA | 17 | TRBJ2-5 | NA | TRBV5-1 | CASSLIPNRAGQETQYF | TGCGCCAGCAGCTTGATTCCCAACAGGGCCGGCCAAGAGACCCAGTACTTC
few | 13 | TRBJ1-6 | TRBD1 | TRBV11-3 | CASSLGQTSPLHF | TGTGCCAGCAGCTTGGGACAGACTTCACCCCTCCACTTT
NA | 14 | TRBJ2-1 | TRBD1 | TRBV19 | CAIGGQGTYNEQFF | TGTGCCATTGGTGGACAGGGAACCTACAATGAGCAGTTCTTC
NA | 14 | TRBJ2-7 | TRBD1 | TRBV9 | CASSGGQTHYEQYF | TGTGCCAGCAGCGGGGGACAGACCCACTACGAGCAGTACTTC
NA | 14 | TRBJ2-1 | NA | TRBV5-4 | CASSLGPQTGEQFF | TGTGCCAGCAGCTTGGGCCCCCAGACGGGTGAGCAGTTCTTC
NA | 14 | TRBJ1-1 | TRBD1 | TRBV29-1 | CSVLRDRSNTEAFF | TGCAGCGTTTTGCGGGACAGATCGAACACTGAAGCTTTCTTT
NA | 16 | TRBJ2-2 | TRBD2 | TRBV2 | CASKKREGRYTGELFF | TGTGCCAGCAAAAAGCGGGAGGGACGGTACACCGGGGAGCTGTTTTTT
NA | 17 | TRBJ1-4 | TRBD1 | TRBV27 | CASSPRTWDSFPEKLFF | TGTGCCAGCAGTCCCCGGACGTGGGACAGCTTTCCTGAAAAACTGTTTTTT
NA | 16 | TRBJ2-2 | NA | TRBV7-2 | CASSRPNTGLTGELFF | TGTGCCAGCAGCCGTCCGAATACAGGGTTGACCGGGGAGCTGTTTTTT
NA | 11 | TRBJ2-3 | NA | TRBV20-1 | CSGLATDTQYF | TGCAGTGGGCTAGCCACAGATACGCAGTATTTT
NA | 20 | TRBJ2-3 | TRBD2 | TRBV9 | CASSVGSSGRAWGRTDTQYF | TGTGCCAGCAGCGTAGGATCCAGCGGGAGGGCCTGGGGGAGGACAGATACGCAGTATTTT
NA | 14 | TRBJ2-2 | NA | TRBV19 | CASSPRVVAGELFF | TGTGCCAGTAGTCCGCGGGTTGTGGCCGGGGAGCTGTTTTTT
NA | 14 | TRBJ1-2 | TRBD1 | TRBV7-2 | CASRRTGVDYGYTF | TGTGCCAGCAGAAGGACAGGGGTAGACTATGGCTACACCTTC
few | 12 | TRBJ1-1 | NA | TRBV9 | CASSVVPGEAFF | TGTGCCAGCAGCGTAGTTCCCGGGGAAGCTTTCTTT
NA | 15 | TRBJ2-7 | TRBD1 | TRBV6-6 | CASSPTGEVSYEQYF | TGTGCCAGCAGTCCTACAGGGGAAGTCTCCTACGAGCAGTACTTC